The clone carrying this T cell receptor (beta chain) occurred many times. No antigen is known for it. The sample is drawn from a study of T-cell reconstitution after alpha-beta-depleted transplantation in children. Whole-study results and caveats: Approximately two months post-transplant, alpha-beta T cells reportedly originated from several hundred expanded graft clones. Newly produced T cells mostly accounted for T-cell counts and diversity one year post-transplant.

Unique molecular identifiers were incorporated into the prepared TCRbeta library. TCRdb reprocessed the PCR reads with MiXCR, giving one entry per CDR3 protein. The sample holds nearly 350,000 distinct CDR3 sequences, 15% to 20% seen once. CDR3 length equals 18 residues. Trimming left V 2 bases short and J 4 bases short, with 23 bases between. Per germline, CDR1 SGHTA and CDR2 FQGNSA. The receptor was derived from a male patient under 10 years old who had a stem cell transplant for acute lymphoblastic leukemia, so the T cells may come from the graft donor. The chain is built from TRBV7-2 and TRBJ1-2; D may be TRBD1 (6 bases). Sequencing was performed on PBMCs, mostly from graft donor cells, taken 360 days after TCRalphabeta/CD19-depleted stem cell transplant. The CDR3 nucleotides are TGTGCCAGCAGCTTAAGCGGCAGGGGAGTTGGGGTTGGCTATGGCTACACCTTC. This codes for CASSLSGRGVGVGYGYTF.